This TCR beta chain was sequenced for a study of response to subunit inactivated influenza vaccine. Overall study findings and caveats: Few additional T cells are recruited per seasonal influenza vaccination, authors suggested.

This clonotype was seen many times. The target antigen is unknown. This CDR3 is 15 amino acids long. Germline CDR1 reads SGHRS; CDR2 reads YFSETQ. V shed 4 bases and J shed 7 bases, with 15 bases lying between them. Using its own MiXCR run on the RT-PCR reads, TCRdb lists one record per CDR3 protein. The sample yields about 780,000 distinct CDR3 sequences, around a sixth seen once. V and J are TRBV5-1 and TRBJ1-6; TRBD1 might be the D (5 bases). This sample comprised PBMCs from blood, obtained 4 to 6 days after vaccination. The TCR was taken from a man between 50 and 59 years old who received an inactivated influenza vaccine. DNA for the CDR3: TGCGCCAGCAGCCGGGACCTGGCCGAAAATTCACCCCTCCACTTT. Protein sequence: CASSRDLAENSPLHF. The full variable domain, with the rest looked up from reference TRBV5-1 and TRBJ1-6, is KAGVTQTPRYLIKTRGQQVTLSCSPISGHRSVSWYQQTPGQGLQFLFEYFSETQRNKGNFPGRFSGRQFSNSRSEMNVSTLELGDSALYLCASSRDLAENSPLHFGNGTRLTVT.